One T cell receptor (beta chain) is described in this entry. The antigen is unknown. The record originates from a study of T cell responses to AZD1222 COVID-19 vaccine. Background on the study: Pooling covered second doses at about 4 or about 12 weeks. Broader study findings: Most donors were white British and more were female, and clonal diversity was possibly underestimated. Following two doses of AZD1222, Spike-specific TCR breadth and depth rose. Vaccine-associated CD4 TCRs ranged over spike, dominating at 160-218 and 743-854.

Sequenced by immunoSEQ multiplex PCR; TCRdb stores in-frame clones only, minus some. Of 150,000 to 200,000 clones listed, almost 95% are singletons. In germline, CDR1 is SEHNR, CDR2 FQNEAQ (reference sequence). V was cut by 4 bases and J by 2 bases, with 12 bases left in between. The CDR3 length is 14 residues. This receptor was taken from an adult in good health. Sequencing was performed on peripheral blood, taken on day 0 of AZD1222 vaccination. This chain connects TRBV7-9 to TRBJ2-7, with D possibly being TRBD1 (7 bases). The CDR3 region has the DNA TGTGCCAGCAGCTCCTTCAGGGGGGCCTACGAGCAGTACTTC. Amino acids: CASSSFRGAYEQYF.